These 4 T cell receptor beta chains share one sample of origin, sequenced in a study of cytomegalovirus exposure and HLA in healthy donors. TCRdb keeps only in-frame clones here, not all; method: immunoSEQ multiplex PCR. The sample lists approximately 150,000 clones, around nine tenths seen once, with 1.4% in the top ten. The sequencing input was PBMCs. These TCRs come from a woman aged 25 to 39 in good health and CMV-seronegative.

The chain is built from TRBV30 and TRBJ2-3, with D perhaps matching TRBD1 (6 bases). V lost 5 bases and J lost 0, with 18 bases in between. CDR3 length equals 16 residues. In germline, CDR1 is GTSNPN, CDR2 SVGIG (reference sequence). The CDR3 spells CAWSLSLGGSTDTQYF. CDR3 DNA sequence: TGTGCCTGGTCCCTCTCGTTAGGGGGTAGCACAGATACGCAGTATTTT.

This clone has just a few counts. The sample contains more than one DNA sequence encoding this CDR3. The DNA of the CDR3 is TGTGCCAGCAGCTTAGGAGCCTACGAGCAGTACTTC. Protein product: CASSLGAYEQYF. The V call is TRBV7-9, the J call TRBJ2-7; D is unresolved. The CDR3 contains 12 residues. The germline V and J ends were trimmed by 1 base and 2 bases, with 3 bases remaining between them. Per germline, CDR1 SEHNR and CDR2 FQNEAQ (reference sequence).

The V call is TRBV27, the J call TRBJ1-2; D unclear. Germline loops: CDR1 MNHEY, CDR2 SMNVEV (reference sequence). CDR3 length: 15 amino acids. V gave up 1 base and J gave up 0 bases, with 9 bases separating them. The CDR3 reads CASSLFPQANYGYTF. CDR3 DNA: TGTGCCAGCAGTTTATTTCCCCAGGCTAACTATGGCTACACCTTC.

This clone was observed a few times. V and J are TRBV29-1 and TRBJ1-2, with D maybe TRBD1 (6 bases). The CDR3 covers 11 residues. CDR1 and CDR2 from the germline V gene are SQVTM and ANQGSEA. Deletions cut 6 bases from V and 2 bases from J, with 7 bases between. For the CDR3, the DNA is TGCAGCGTGCAGGGGAACTATGGCTACACCTTC. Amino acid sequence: CSVQGNYGYTF.